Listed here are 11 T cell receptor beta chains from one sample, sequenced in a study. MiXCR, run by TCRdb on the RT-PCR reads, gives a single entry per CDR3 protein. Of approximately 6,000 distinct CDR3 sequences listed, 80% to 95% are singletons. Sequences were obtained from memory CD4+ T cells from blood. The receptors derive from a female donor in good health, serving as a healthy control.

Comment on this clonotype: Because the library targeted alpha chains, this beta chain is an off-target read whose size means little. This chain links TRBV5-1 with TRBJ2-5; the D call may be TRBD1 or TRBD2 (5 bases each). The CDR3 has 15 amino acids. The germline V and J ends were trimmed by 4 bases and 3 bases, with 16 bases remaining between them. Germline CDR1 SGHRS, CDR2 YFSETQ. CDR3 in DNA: TGCGCCAGCAGCCGGGACGGCCGGACCGAAGAGACCCAGTACTTC. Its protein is CASSRDGRTEETQYF.

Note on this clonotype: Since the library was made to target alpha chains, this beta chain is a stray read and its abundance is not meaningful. CDR3 in amino acids: CASSLRGVEEQYF. The CDR3, as DNA: TGTGCCAGCAGTCTCAGGGGGGTAGAAGAGCAGTACTTC. The rearrangement joins TRBV12-3 or TRBV12-4 to TRBJ2-7; D perhaps matches TRBD1 (7 bases). Trimming took 5 bases from V and 7 from J, leaving 15 bases between them. The CDR3 has 13 residues.

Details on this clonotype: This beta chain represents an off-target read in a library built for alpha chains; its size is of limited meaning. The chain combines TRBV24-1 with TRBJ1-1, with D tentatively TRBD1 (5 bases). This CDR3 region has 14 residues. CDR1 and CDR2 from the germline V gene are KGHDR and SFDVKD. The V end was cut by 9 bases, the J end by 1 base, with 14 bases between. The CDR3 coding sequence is TGTGCCACCCGGGAGGGGAGTGGGAACACTGAAGCTTTCTTT. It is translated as CATREGSGNTEAFF.

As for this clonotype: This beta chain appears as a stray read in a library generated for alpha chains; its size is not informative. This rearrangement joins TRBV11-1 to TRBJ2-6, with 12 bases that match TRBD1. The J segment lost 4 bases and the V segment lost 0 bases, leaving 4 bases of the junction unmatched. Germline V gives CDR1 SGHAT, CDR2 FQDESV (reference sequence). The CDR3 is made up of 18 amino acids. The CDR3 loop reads CASSLASGQGAGANVLTF. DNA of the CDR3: TGTGCCAGCAGCTTAGCCTCGGGACAGGGGGCCGGGGCCAACGTCCTGACTTTC.

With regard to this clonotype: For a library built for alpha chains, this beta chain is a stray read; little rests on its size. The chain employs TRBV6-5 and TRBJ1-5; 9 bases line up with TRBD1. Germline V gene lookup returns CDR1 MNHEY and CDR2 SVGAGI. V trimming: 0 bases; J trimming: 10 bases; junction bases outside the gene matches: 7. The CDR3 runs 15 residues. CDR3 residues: CASSYSGTGNRPQHF. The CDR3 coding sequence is TGTGCCAGCAGTTACTCGGGGACAGGGAACAGACCCCAGCATTTT.

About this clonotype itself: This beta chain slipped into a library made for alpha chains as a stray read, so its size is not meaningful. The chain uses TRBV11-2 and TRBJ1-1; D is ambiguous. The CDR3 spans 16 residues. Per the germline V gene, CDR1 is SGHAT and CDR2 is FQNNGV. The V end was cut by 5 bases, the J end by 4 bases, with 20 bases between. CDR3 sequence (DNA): TGTGCCAGCAGCCCCCACCTCCGTGGCGGGATCACTGAAGCTTTCTTT. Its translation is CASSPHLRGGITEAFF.

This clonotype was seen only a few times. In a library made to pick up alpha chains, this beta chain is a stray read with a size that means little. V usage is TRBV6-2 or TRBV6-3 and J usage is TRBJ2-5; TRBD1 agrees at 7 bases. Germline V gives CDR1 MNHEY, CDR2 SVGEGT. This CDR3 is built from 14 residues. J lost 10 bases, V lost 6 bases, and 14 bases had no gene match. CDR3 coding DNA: TGTGCCAGCAGCTATAGGGACAGCCGAAGTGGCCAGTACTTC. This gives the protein CASSYRDSRSGQYF.

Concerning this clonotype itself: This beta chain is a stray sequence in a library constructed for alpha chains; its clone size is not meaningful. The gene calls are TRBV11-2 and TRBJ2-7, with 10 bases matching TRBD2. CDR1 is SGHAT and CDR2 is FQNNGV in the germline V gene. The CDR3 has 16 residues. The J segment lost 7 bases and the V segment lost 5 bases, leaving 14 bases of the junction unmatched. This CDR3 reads CASSRPLAGAGGEQYF. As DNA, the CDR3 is TGTGCCAGCAGCCGACCTCTAGCGGGGGCGGGAGGGGAGCAGTACTTC.

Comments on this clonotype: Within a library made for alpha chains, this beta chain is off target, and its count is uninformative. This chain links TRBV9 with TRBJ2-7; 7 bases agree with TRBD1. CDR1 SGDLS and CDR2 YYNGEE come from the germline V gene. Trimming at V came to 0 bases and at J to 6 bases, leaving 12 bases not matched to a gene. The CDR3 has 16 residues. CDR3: CASSVGDSRGDSEQYF. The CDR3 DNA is TGTGCCAGCAGCGTAGGAGACTCCAGAGGGGACAGCGAGCAGTACTTC.

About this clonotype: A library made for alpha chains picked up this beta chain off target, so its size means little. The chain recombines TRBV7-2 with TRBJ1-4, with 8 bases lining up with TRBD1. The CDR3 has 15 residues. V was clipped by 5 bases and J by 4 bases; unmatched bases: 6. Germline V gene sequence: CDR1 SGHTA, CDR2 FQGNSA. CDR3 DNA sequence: TGTGCCAGCAGCCCGAGGACAGGGTTTAATGAAAAACTGTTTTTT. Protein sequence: CASSPRTGFNEKLFF.

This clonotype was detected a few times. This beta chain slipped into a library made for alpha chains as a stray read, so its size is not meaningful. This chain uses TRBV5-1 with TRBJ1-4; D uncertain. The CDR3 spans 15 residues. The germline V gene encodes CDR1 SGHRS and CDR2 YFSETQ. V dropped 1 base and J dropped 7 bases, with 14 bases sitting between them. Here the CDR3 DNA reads TGCGCCAGCAGCTTGTACTTAGCCTCTGCTGAAAAACTGTTTTTT. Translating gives CASSLYLASAEKLFF.